The T cell receptor beta chain under discussion was sequenced for a study of T cell repertoires in cytomegalovirus infection. Whole-study context: TCR beta signatures that were public indicated CMV infection and matching HLA type.

The V gene's germline CDR1 is MNHEY and CDR2 SMNVEV (reference sequence). Germline trimming cut 3 bases from V and 2 bases from J; bases unmatched to any gene: 0. The CDR3 runs 14 residues. As to this clonotype: The antigen remains undetermined.

From the reads, TCRdb called clonotypes with MiXCR, one entry per CDR3 protein. This repertoire shows 40,000 to 55,000 distinct CDR3 sequences, about 20% found once; its top ten account for 80% to 90%. The genes are TRBV27 and TRBJ2-1; 8 positions match TRBD2. Sequences were derived from CD8+ T cells from cultured PBMCs, sampled from culture after CMV antigen stimulation. The sequence came from a human donor in good health (CMV status not recorded). Some clones in this sample may be carry-over from other donors' samples. In DNA, the CDR3 is TGTGCCAGCAGTTTCGGGGGGGCCTACAATGAGCAGTTCTTC. Encoded protein: CASSFGGAYNEQFF.